This entry describes one T cell receptor beta chain. This clone's antigen is unknown. Qualities for individual bases were not recorded, and no much larger clone is one base off. The data derive from a study of blood T cell repertoires in COVID-19 (dated by TCRdb to 2018 to 2020). About the study as a whole: The collaborator samples originated in the United States, Italy and Spain and spanned the acute and convalescent phases of COVID-19. The prospective study material was composed of cDNA or gDNA derived from T cells, B-cell-depleted T cells, or PBMCs. Subjects who had been exposed to COVID-19, were actively infected with it, or had recovered from it provided the deeply sampled blood TCRbeta repertoires that made up the dataset. Samples came from the ongoing ImmuneRACE study (first 160 participants) plus 1,254 subjects from 6 global collaborators. The repertoires were made available in a free public database intended to serve as a resource for research on the immune response to SARS-CoV-2. Sample metadata almost always included a de-identified subject ID, COVID-19 status, age in years and sex. Where available, HLA class I and class II types were obtained from metadata supplied by the sample provider rather than from assay-based typing. Beyond this particular receptor, the publication reports: The amount of clinical and demographic metadata varied by source and participant and was provided uncurated.

TCRbeta CDR3 regions were amplified from genomic DNA using the immunoSEQ Assay, a bias-controlled multiplex PCR. In the source study's methods: The number of nucleated cells in each sample was estimated by amplification of reference gene primers within the assay. To quantify the absolute abundance of each unique TCRbeta CDR3 rearrangement, sequence reads were collapsed and filtered. For each sample, productive Simpson clonality was calculated as the square root of Simpson's diversity index across productive rearrangements. Here the immuneACCESS table is served through TCRdb, limited to in-frame sequences with V and J called. Missing clones are a known gap in these copies; in checked studies unresolved V genes cover under half, and the rest lacks a known reason. That table is the source of V, J and clone size, and D and trimming were worked out from the DNA. The sample table records fewer than 50,000 clones; roughly 88% of these occur just once. The ten most abundant clones make up 14% to 15% of the sample.

Relative to germline, V is missing 10 bases and J is missing 3 bases, with 13 bases of the junction outside any gene match. Measured from the cysteine to the phenylalanine, the CDR3 is 15 residues long. Only the CDR3 portion is preserved as DNA: 45 bases, with reading frame beginning at the first base. The germline V gene gives CDR1 as MNHEY and CDR2 as SVGAGI. The collaborating institutions used their own protocols to collect whole blood in K2EDTA tubes. For TCRbeta analysis, collaborators shipped samples as frozen whole blood, isolated PBMCs, or DNA extracted from either of those sample types. The V and J genes are TRBV6-5 and TRBJ2-3; the junction holds 7 bases that match TRBD2. Source material: peripheral blood. This TCR was recovered from a human donor in a cohort sampled during active COVID-19. The CDR3 is CATKLSERGTDTQYF. The nucleotide sequence reads TGTGCCACCAAATTAAGCGAGCGGGGAACAGATACGCAGTATTTT.